This T cell receptor beta chain appears in the sequencing data of a study of T cell changes during pregnancy in multiple sclerosis. V lost 5 bases, J lost 0 bases, and 14 bases lay in between. Germline CDR1 and CDR2: SEHNR and FQNEAQ (reference sequence). This CDR3 has 15 residues. This clone turned up a few times. The table came from immunoSEQ multiplex PCR; TCRdb's copy has only in-frame clones and leaves some out. This table holds 30,000 or so clones, roughly 87% found once. This material consisted of CD8+ T cells from peripheral blood mononuclear cells, taken in the first trimester of pregnancy. The chain recombines TRBV7-9 with TRBJ2-7; TRBD2 is a possible D gene (7 bases). This clonotype originated in a female donor with multiple sclerosis, enrolled in a pregnancy study. CDR3 DNA: TGTGCCAGCAGCAAAGAGGGGGGGCTCTCCTACGAGCAGTACTTC. As protein: CASSKEGGLSYEQYF.